This entry lists 8 T cell receptor beta chains sequenced from one sample in a study of blood T cell repertoires in COVID-19. Assay used: immunoSEQ multiplex PCR; TCRdb lists only in-frame clones, some missing. The sample records about 270,000 clones, 65% to 90% being singletons. The sample consisted of peripheral blood. These receptors originate from a woman aged 55 to 70 with active or convalescent COVID-19.

This chain joins TRBV6-5 and TRBJ1-6; D not resolved. Germline assignment: CDR1 MNHEY and CDR2 SVGAGI. The ends were cut back, 5 bases at V and 5 bases at J, with 10 bases in the middle. The CDR3 has 14 amino acids. CDR3 amino acids: CASSPRRNNSPLHF. CDR3 nucleotides: TGTGCCAGCAGTCCCCGGAGAAATAATTCACCCCTCCACTTT.

The chain employs TRBV5-1 and TRBJ1-3; a possible D gene is TRBD1 (6 bases). The ends were cut back, 5 bases at V and 0 bases at J, with 12 bases in the middle. The CDR3 is 15 residues long. CDR1 and CDR2 from the germline V gene are SGHRS and YFSETQ. CDR3 region: CASRRGGGSGNTIYF. The CDR3 DNA reads TGCGCCAGCAGGAGGGGAGGGGGCTCTGGAAACACCATATATTTT.

The genes are TRBV2 and TRBJ1-2; D not certain. The CDR3 has 12 residues. The V gene lost 4 bases and the J gene lost 5 bases, with 8 bases spanning the gap. Germline CDR1 and CDR2: SNHLY and FYNNEI. The CDR3 protein is CASSVSVYGYTF. CDR3 DNA sequence: TGTGCCAGCAGTGTGAGCGTATATGGCTACACCTTC.

The V gene is TRBV7-9, the J gene TRBJ1-1, with no clear D. The CDR3 totals 13 residues. Germline V gives CDR1 SEHNR, CDR2 FQNEAQ (reference sequence). With 5 bases removed from V and 4 bases from J, the gap between germline ends came to 11 bases. This CDR3 is CASSRIEGTEAFF. The CDR3 nucleotides read TGTGCCAGCAGCCGTATTGAGGGCACTGAAGCTTTCTTT.

J is TRBJ2-5 and V is TRBV21-1; the table assigns TRBD2, which was not confirmed against the DNA. TRBV21-1 is an annotated pseudogene. The CDR3 covers 16 residues. CDR3 DNA sequence: TGTGCCAGCAGCAATTGGACTAGCGGGCGGGATAAGACCCAGTACTTC. Translated, it gives CASSNWTSGRDKTQYF.

Only one count was recorded for this clone. The chain has TRBV5-1 and TRBJ1-2; 9 bases are a match to TRBD1. Looked up from germline, CDR1 is SGHRS and CDR2 is YFSETQ. Germline trimming cut 0 bases from V and 8 bases from J; bases unmatched to any gene: 2. The CDR3 runs to 13 residues. The CDR3 loop is CASSLGTGEGYTF. For the CDR3, the DNA is TGCGCCAGCAGCTTGGGGACAGGGGAGGGCTACACCTTC.

The chain employs TRBV5-1 and TRBJ2-5, with 9 bases identical to TRBD1. CDR3 size: 14 residues. The germline V gene has CDR1 SGHRS and CDR2 YFSETQ. J lost 5 bases, V lost 4 bases, and 6 bases had no gene match. CDR3 sequence: CASSPTGGRETQYF. The CDR3 DNA is TGCGCCAGCAGCCCTACAGGGGGCCGGGAGACCCAGTACTTC.

The chain uses TRBV18 and TRBJ1-1, with 8 positions matching TRBD1. Trimming took 5 bases from V and 1 from J; bases not matched to a gene: 6. The CDR3 has 15 amino acids. Germline CDR1 reads KGHSH; CDR2 reads LQKENI. The CDR3 bases are TGTGCCAGCTCATTCTCAGGGGGCGAGAACACTGAAGCTTTCTTT. This translates into CASSFSGGENTEAFF.